Listed below are T cell receptor beta chains from one sample, sequenced in a study of low-dose radiotherapy and immunotherapy resistance in tumors. TCRdb processed the reads anew with MiXCR; each CDR3 protein has one entry. The table has tens of thousands of distinct CDR3 sequences, 10% to 15% seen once. The sequences come from PBMCs, collected before treatment. The source is a female donor with ovarian cancer. Each CDR3 is given with its conserved first and last residue. D genes are given only for firm matches. Some rows mark clone size as missing; the rest say once, few, many or name a class of expanded clone.

CDR3 DNA: TGTGCCAGCTCGCGGACAGTATTATACGGGGCCAACGTCCTGACTTTC; CDR3 protein: CASSRTVLYGANVLTF; J gene: TRBJ2-6; clone size: few; D gene: NA; V gene: TRBV2
CDR3 DNA: TGTGCCAGCAAAAAACAGGGACACAACTACGAGCAGTACTTC; CDR3 protein: CASKKQGHNYEQYF; J gene: TRBJ2-7; clone size: many; D gene: NA; V gene: TRBV2
CDR3 DNA: TGTGCCAGTAGTACCGGGACTTACTCCTACGAGCAGTACTTC; CDR3 protein: CASSTGTYSYEQYF; J gene: TRBJ2-7; clone size: many; D gene: NA; V gene: TRBV19
CDR3 DNA: TGTGCCAGTAGTCTCGGGACCGCCGTGGGGAGGGAGACCCAGTACTTC; CDR3 protein: CASSLGTAVGRETQYF; J gene: TRBJ2-5; clone size: many; D gene: NA; V gene: TRBV19
CDR3 DNA: TGCGCCAGCAGCACAGCTAGCGGGAGGGCCTACAATGAGCAGTTCTTC; CDR3 protein: CASSTASGRAYNEQFF; J gene: TRBJ2-1; clone size: many; D gene: TRBD2; V gene: TRBV5-1
CDR3 DNA: TGCGCCAGCAGCTTGGCCTCCGGGACAGGGTTCACCGGGGAGCTGTTTTTT; CDR3 protein: CASSLASGTGFTGELFF; J gene: TRBJ2-2; clone size: many; D gene: TRBD1; V gene: TRBV5-1
CDR3 DNA: TGCGCCAGCAGCTTGGAGGGCGGGGGGGCGTTTGATACGCAGTATTTT; CDR3 protein: CASSLEGGGAFDTQYF; J gene: TRBJ2-3; clone size: many; D gene: TRBD2; V gene: TRBV5-1
CDR3 DNA: TGTGCCAGCAGTCGGGGACAGGGAACGGCAGATACGCAGTATTTT; CDR3 protein: CASSRGQGTADTQYF; J gene: TRBJ2-3; clone size: many; D gene: TRBD1; V gene: TRBV6-4
CDR3 DNA: TGTGCCAGCAGTCCGGGACAGGGGGTCTACGAGCAGTACTTC; CDR3 protein: CASSPGQGVYEQYF; J gene: TRBJ2-7; clone size: many; D gene: TRBD1; V gene: TRBV2
CDR3 DNA: TGTGCCAGCAGCTTAATACAGGGGATTACGGGAAACACCATATATTTT; CDR3 protein: CASSLIQGITGNTIYF; J gene: TRBJ1-3; clone size: NA; D gene: TRBD1; V gene: TRBV13
CDR3 DNA: TGTGCCAGCAGTTTCTCTCGGTTACTTCGTCAAGATACGCAGTATTTT; CDR3 protein: CASSFSRLLRQDTQYF; J gene: TRBJ2-3; clone size: many; D gene: NA; V gene: TRBV12-3/TRBV12-4
CDR3 DNA: TGTGCCAGCAGCCAAGTCGGGAGGGGGCCCCTCGGCGAGCAGTACTTC; CDR3 protein: CASSQVGRGPLGEQYF; J gene: TRBJ2-7; clone size: many; D gene: NA; V gene: TRBV3-1
CDR3 DNA: TGCAGTGCAAATTCCTGGGGTCAGGGCACAGATACGCAGTATTTT; CDR3 protein: CSANSWGQGTDTQYF; J gene: TRBJ2-3; clone size: many; D gene: NA; V gene: TRBV20-1
CDR3 DNA: TGTGCCAGCAGTATTCAAGAGACCCAGTACTTC; CDR3 protein: CASSIQETQYF; J gene: TRBJ2-5; clone size: many; D gene: NA; V gene: TRBV12-3/TRBV12-4
CDR3 DNA: TGTGCCAGCAGCCCTGCGGGTGTGCTGAATGAGCAGTTCTTC; CDR3 protein: CASSPAGVLNEQFF; J gene: TRBJ2-1; clone size: NA; D gene: NA; V gene: TRBV5-4
CDR3 DNA: TGTGCCAGTGCAGGGAACACTGAAGCTTTCTTT; CDR3 protein: CASAGNTEAFF; J gene: TRBJ1-1; clone size: many; D gene: NA; V gene: TRBV2
CDR3 DNA: TGTGCCAGCAGTGCAGGGGGGGGTCGAGAGGAGCAGTTCTTC; CDR3 protein: CASSAGGGREEQFF; J gene: TRBJ2-1; clone size: many; D gene: NA; V gene: TRBV2
CDR3 DNA: TGCCCCACCAGGTCGGGAGGGGGGGATCAGCCCCAGCATTTT; CDR3 protein: CPTRSGGGDQPQHF; J gene: TRBJ1-5; clone size: many; D gene: NA; V gene: TRBV10-2
CDR3 DNA: TGTGCCAGCAGCTTGGTCGGCGGGGGGGCGTCCGAGCAGTACTTC; CDR3 protein: CASSLVGGGASEQYF; J gene: TRBJ2-7; clone size: many; D gene: TRBD2; V gene: TRBV5-6
CDR3 DNA: TGTGCCAGCAGTTATTCCCTTCTAGTCACAGATACGCAGTATTTT; CDR3 protein: CASSYSLLVTDTQYF; J gene: TRBJ2-3; clone size: few; D gene: NA; V gene: TRBV28
CDR3 DNA: TGCGCCAGCAGCCCACGTAGCGGGGACAGCACAGATACGCAGTATTTT; CDR3 protein: CASSPRSGDSTDTQYF; J gene: TRBJ2-3; clone size: many; D gene: TRBD2; V gene: TRBV5-1
CDR3 DNA: TGCGCCAGCAGCCAAGAGAGGTACGGGGGCTCCTACAATGAGCAGTTCTTC; CDR3 protein: CASSQERYGGSYNEQFF; J gene: TRBJ2-1; clone size: many; D gene: NA; V gene: TRBV4-1
CDR3 DNA: TGTGCCAGCAGCCACAGGGACCCTAACACTGAAGCTTTCTTT; CDR3 protein: CASSHRDPNTEAFF; J gene: TRBJ1-1; clone size: many; D gene: NA; V gene: TRBV12-3/TRBV12-4
CDR3 DNA: TGTGCCAGCAGCTTAGAAAGGCAAGAGACCCAGTACTTC; CDR3 protein: CASSLERQETQYF; J gene: TRBJ2-5; clone size: many; D gene: NA; V gene: TRBV7-2
CDR3 DNA: TGTGCCAGCAGTAGAGCCACAGGGGGCGCCTTTGGCTACACCTTC; CDR3 protein: CASSRATGGAFGYTF; J gene: TRBJ1-2; clone size: many; D gene: TRBD1; V gene: TRBV28
CDR3 DNA: TGTGCCAGCAGTTACCGTGGACAGGGTCCCTACGAGCAGTACTTC; CDR3 protein: CASSYRGQGPYEQYF; J gene: TRBJ2-7; clone size: many; D gene: TRBD1; V gene: TRBV6-2/TRBV6-3
CDR3 DNA: TGTGCCAGCAGTAAACAGTTCCCCATGAACACTGAAGCTTTCTTT; CDR3 protein: CASSKQFPMNTEAFF; J gene: TRBJ1-1; clone size: many; D gene: NA; V gene: TRBV6-2/TRBV6-3
CDR3 DNA: TGTGCCAGCAGTTCCCGGACCTCTGGGGCCAACGTCCTGACTTTC; CDR3 protein: CASSSRTSGANVLTF; J gene: TRBJ2-6; clone size: many; D gene: NA; V gene: TRBV25-1
CDR3 DNA: TGTGCCAGCGGCCCCAGGATGGGTGAGCAGTTCTTC; CDR3 protein: CASGPRMGEQFF; J gene: TRBJ2-1; clone size: medium-sized; D gene: NA; V gene: TRBV28
CDR3 DNA: TGTGCCAGCAGTCACCCGGGACTATGGAACACTGAAGCTTTCTTT; CDR3 protein: CASSHPGLWNTEAFF; J gene: TRBJ1-1; clone size: many; D gene: NA; V gene: TRBV12-3/TRBV12-4
CDR3 DNA: TGCAGTGCTACCGATAGAGGGCCGGCTTTCTTT; CDR3 protein: CSATDRGPAFF; J gene: TRBJ1-1; clone size: many; D gene: NA; V gene: TRBV20-1
CDR3 DNA: TGTGCCTGGAGTACAGGTGGAAATCAGCCCCAGCATTTT; CDR3 protein: CAWSTGGNQPQHF; J gene: TRBJ1-5; clone size: many; D gene: NA; V gene: TRBV30
CDR3 DNA: TGTGCCAGCAGTTACTCGAGCGGAAGCTCCTACAATGAGCAGTTCTTC; CDR3 protein: CASSYSSGSSYNEQFF; J gene: TRBJ2-1; clone size: many; D gene: NA; V gene: TRBV6-6
CDR3 DNA: TGTGCCAGTAACAACGGGGAGTTAATGAACACCGGGGAGCTGTTTTTT; CDR3 protein: CASNNGELMNTGELFF; J gene: TRBJ2-2; clone size: many; D gene: NA; V gene: TRBV19
CDR3 DNA: TGTGCCAGTAGTTATGACTCCACCGCCTACAATGAGCAGTTCTTC; CDR3 protein: CASSYDSTAYNEQFF; J gene: TRBJ2-1; clone size: NA; D gene: NA; V gene: TRBV19
CDR3 DNA: TGTGCCAGCAGTGAGGCCCCCTACGAGCAGTACTTC; CDR3 protein: CASSEAPYEQYF; J gene: TRBJ2-7; clone size: once; D gene: NA; V gene: TRBV2
CDR3 DNA: TGCAGCGTTAACAGGGGCGGCTACGAGCAGTACTTC; CDR3 protein: CSVNRGGYEQYF; J gene: TRBJ2-7; clone size: NA; D gene: TRBD1; V gene: TRBV29-1
CDR3 DNA: TGCAGTGCTAGGCGGGGGGGTGGGAATCAGCCCCAGCATTTT; CDR3 protein: CSARRGGGNQPQHF; J gene: TRBJ1-5; clone size: many; D gene: NA; V gene: TRBV20-1
CDR3 DNA: TGTGCCAGCTCACCGCAACAGTTCGAGGTTCGCCGAGGATCGGGCGGGGAGCTGTTTTTT; CDR3 protein: CASSPQQFEVRRGSGGELFF; J gene: TRBJ2-2; clone size: many; D gene: NA; V gene: TRBV18
CDR3 DNA: TGTGCCACCAGCAGAGCCAGTCTTGGGGCCAACGTCCTGACTTTC; CDR3 protein: CATSRASLGANVLTF; J gene: TRBJ2-6; clone size: many; D gene: NA; V gene: TRBV15
CDR3 DNA: TGTGCCAGCAGCCAAGGGGGGGGGGGCAGTCAGCCCCAGCATTTT; CDR3 protein: CASSQGGGGSQPQHF; J gene: TRBJ1-5; clone size: many; D gene: NA; V gene: TRBV3-1
CDR3 DNA: TGCGCCAGCAGCTTGGGGGCGGGGGGGATTGGTGAGCAGTTCTTC; CDR3 protein: CASSLGAGGIGEQFF; J gene: TRBJ2-1; clone size: many; D gene: TRBD2; V gene: TRBV5-1
CDR3 DNA: TGCAGTGCTAGAGGGGGGGGCATCGCCTCTGGAAACACCATATATTTT; CDR3 protein: CSARGGGIASGNTIYF; J gene: TRBJ1-3; clone size: many; D gene: NA; V gene: TRBV20-1